The T cell receptor (beta chain) described here comes from a study of post-analysis software for immune sequencing data. In the study overall: In terms of disease course, relapsing-remitting, secondary progressive and progressive-relapsing multiple sclerosis were included.

Tagging with unique molecular identifiers was a feature of the TCR beta cDNA libraries. The source material, roughly 0.9 to 11 million T cells, gave rise to about 490,000 cDNA molecules. TCRdb used MiXCR to reprocess the PCR reads, holding one entry per CDR3 protein. The table shows over 150,000 distinct CDR3 sequences, with around 30% occurring only once. Regarding the study as a whole: Strong co-clustering by F measure was evident for samples that had been prepared in the same batch. In multiple sclerosis, normalized Chao1 diversity was significantly below that of controls. Patients carried a handful of TRBV segments more frequently than controls did, and TRBV5-6, TRBV5-1 and TRBV20-1 were among them.

The CDR3 consists of 15 residues. Germline V gene lookup returns CDR1 SGHAT and CDR2 FQNNGV. V lost 5 bases, J lost 8 bases, and 11 bases stayed unmatched. This clonotype was counted many times. What it binds is not known. J is TRBJ2-1 and V is TRBV11-2, with 8 positions matching TRBD2. The sequencing input was blood. This sequence was found in a girl aged 5-17 years with multiple sclerosis. CDR3 region: CASSKSGSLGDEQFF. CDR3 coding DNA: TGTGCCAGCAGCAAAAGCGGGAGTCTTGGGGATGAGCAGTTCTTC.